The rows below give T cell receptor beta chains drawn from one sample of a study of spatial heterogeneity in lung cancer. In TCRdb, the 5' RACE reads were re-called with MiXCR into one record per CDR3 protein. This sample has 23,000 or so distinct CDR3 sequences, with about 6% found just once. Sequenced here: lung tumor tissue, sampled at surgery. The receptors here all came from a male donor with early-stage non-small cell lung cancer. Each CDR3 is given with its conserved first and last residue. The D gene is left open where the match is weak. Size is stated as once, few, many, or a class for an expanded clone.

j_call | cdr3_length | d_call | clone_size | v_call | cdr3_aa | cdr3_nt
TRBJ2-1 | 15 | TRBD2 | medium-sized | TRBV7-9 | CASTRGVSSYNEQFF | TGTGCCAGCACCCGGGGGGTCAGCTCCTACAATGAGCAGTTCTTC
TRBJ2-4 | 14 | TRBD1 | many | TRBV6-5 | CASRRDSFKNIQYF | TGTGCCAGCAGACGGGACAGTTTTAAAAACATTCAGTACTTC
TRBJ2-1 | 15 | NA | many | TRBV12-3/TRBV12-4 | CASSRAGPVYNEQFF | TGTGCCAGCAGCCGAGCGGGTCCAGTTTACAATGAGCAGTTCTTC
TRBJ2-1 | 16 | NA | few | TRBV6-2/TRBV6-3 | CASSYWTGVSYNEQFF | TGTGCCAGCAGTTACTGGACGGGAGTTTCCTACAATGAGCAGTTCTTC
TRBJ2-7 | 15 | NA | many | TRBV7-2 | CASSLVHGGFYEQYF | TGTGCCAGCAGCTTGGTCCACGGCGGATTTTACGAGCAGTACTTC
TRBJ2-3 | 16 | TRBD2 | many | TRBV2 | CASSEWREAVTDTQYF | TGTGCCAGCAGTGAATGGCGGGAGGCCGTGACAGATACGCAGTATTTT
TRBJ1-5 | 13 | NA | many | TRBV30 | CAWSDRANQPQHF | TGTGCCTGGAGTGACAGGGCCAATCAGCCCCAGCATTTT
TRBJ2-1 | 13 | NA | many | TRBV12-3/TRBV12-4 | CASMGVWLNEQFF | TGTGCCAGTATGGGGGTCTGGCTAAATGAGCAGTTCTTC
TRBJ2-3 | 15 | NA | few | TRBV12-3/TRBV12-4 | CASSFGDRFTDTQYF | TGTGCCAGCAGTTTCGGGGACCGTTTCACAGATACGCAGTATTTT
TRBJ2-7 | 12 | TRBD1 | many | TRBV20-1 | CSAATGGIEQYF | TGCAGTGCCGCCACAGGGGGCATAGAGCAGTACTTC
TRBJ2-1 | 13 | NA | few | TRBV20-1 | CSAREKGAGEQFF | TGCAGTGCTAGAGAAAAGGGAGCTGGGGAGCAGTTCTTC